A selection of T cell receptor beta chains follows, all from one sample in a study of Ad26.COV2.S vaccination and SARS-CoV-2 variants. Sequencing used immunoSEQ multiplex PCR; TCRdb keeps in-frame clones, though not all of them. Of some 330,000 clones listed, 90% are singletons. Sample: peripheral blood, taken in a trial of Ad26.COV2.S vaccine versus placebo. The source is a person between 18 and 60 years old who received the Ad26.COV2.S COVID-19 vaccine or a placebo. The CDR3 runs from the conserved cysteine through the conserved F or W. A D gene is named only where the DNA matches it firmly. Expanded clones are given a class, and other clones once, few, many or no size at all.

DNA	CDR3	D	V	J	size
TGTGCCAGCAGCCAAGTACAGTCCTCCTACGAGCAGTACTTC	CASSQVQSSYEQYF	-	TRBV14	TRBJ2-7	-
TGTGCCAGCAGCCCCGCCGGGGGGCCTTCCAATGAGCAGTTCTTC	CASSPAGGPSNEQFF	-	TRBV7-8	TRBJ2-1	-
TGTGCCAGCAGCCAAGGGCGGCAGGGGGCCTCCGAGCAGTACTTC	CASSQGRQGASEQYF	TRBD1	TRBV14	TRBJ2-7	-
TGTGCCAGCAGATTCCGACTGGGTACGGAAGAGACCCAGTACTTC	CASRFRLGTEETQYF	-	TRBV27	TRBJ2-5	-
TGTGCCAGTAGTATAATGGGGGACACCGGGGAGCTGTTTTTT	CASSIMGDTGELFF	-	TRBV19	TRBJ2-2	-
TGTGCCAGCAGCCCCTCAACAGGTAGCCCCCTCCACTTT	CASSPSTGSPLHF	-	TRBV7-8	TRBJ1-6	few
TGTGCCAGCAGGGGGAGCTTCCAAGAGACCCAGTACTTC	CASRGSFQETQYF	-	TRBV6-5	TRBJ2-5	-
TGTGCCAGCAGCTCGCAGCAGAGGCTAGCGGAAAATGAGCAGTTCTTC	CASSSQQRLAENEQFF	TRBD2	TRBV5-6	TRBJ2-1	-
TGTGCCAGCAGAGGAGAGGGTGAGCAGTTCTTC	CASRGEGEQFF	-	TRBV9	TRBJ2-1	-
TGTGCCAGCAGTTATAGGTCAGGGTATGTTGGCACTGAAGCTTTCTTT	CASSYRSGYVGTEAFF	-	TRBV6-5	TRBJ1-1	-
TGTGCCAGCAGTGATCGGTCTGAGCAGTACTTC	CASSDRSEQYF	-	TRBV2	TRBJ2-7	-
TGTGCCGGATCAAGGACGAACACCGGGGAGCTGTTTTTT	CAGSRTNTGELFF	-	TRBV5-4	TRBJ2-2	many
TGTGCCAGCAGCCCCCAATACTACACTGAAGCTTTCTTT	CASSPQYYTEAFF	-	TRBV14	TRBJ1-1	-
TGTGCCAGCAGCTTGGATTGGGTTTATGGTAGTGGCGATGAGCAGTTCTTC	CASSLDWVYGSGDEQFF	-	TRBV5-5	TRBJ2-1	-
TGCGCCAGCAGCCCCGGGGACAGTGATCAGCCCCAGCATTTT	CASSPGDSDQPQHF	TRBD1	TRBV5-1	TRBJ1-5	-
TGTGCCAGTACCGCACAGGGCTCTGTCGGAAAACTGTTTTTT	CASTAQGSVGKLFF	-	TRBV19	TRBJ1-4	-
TGTGCCAGCAGGAATTCGGGACAGGATTCAGATACGCAGTATTTT	CASRNSGQDSDTQYF	TRBD1	TRBV7-2	TRBJ2-3	-
TGCAGCGTTGGTGGGACAGGGGGGGTGGACACTGAAGCTTTCTTT	CSVGGTGGVDTEAFF	TRBD1	TRBV29-1	TRBJ1-1	-
TGTGCCAGCAGCTCTATAGCGGGTGCCGTTACCGGGGAGCTGTTTTTT	CASSSIAGAVTGELFF	TRBD2	TRBV5-4	TRBJ2-2	-
TGTGCCAGCAGTTGGGGGACTAGCGTCCACGAGCAGTACTTC	CASSWGTSVHEQYF	TRBD2	TRBV27	TRBJ2-7	-
TGTGCCATCAGTGAAGTCGGATACTACGAGCAGTACTTC	CAISEVGYYEQYF	-	TRBV10-3	TRBJ2-7	-
TGTGCCAGCAGCAAAGGACAGGGGGCTACCGCCTATGGCTACACCTTC	CASSKGQGATAYGYTF	TRBD1	TRBV5-4	TRBJ1-2	-
TGTGCCAGCAGCAACCGACAGGGAACGGCCAAAAACATTCAGTACTTC	CASSNRQGTAKNIQYF	TRBD1	TRBV7-2	TRBJ2-4	-
TGTGCCAGCAGCTTGGCCGGGACAGGGCTGAACACTGAAGCTTTCTTT	CASSLAGTGLNTEAFF	TRBD1	TRBV5-6	TRBJ1-1	-
TGTGCCAGCAGCTGTCCCATGGCGAGCTCTGGAAACACCATATATTTT	CASSCPMASSGNTIYF	-	TRBV5-4	TRBJ1-3	-
TGTGCCAGCAGCTGGGACAGGGGGCTCGGTGAGCAGTTCTTC	CASSWDRGLGEQFF	TRBD1	TRBV7-2	TRBJ2-1	once
TGTGCCAGTAGGAGGACAGGGGTACACAATCAGCCCCAGCATTTT	CASRRTGVHNQPQHF	TRBD1	TRBV19	TRBJ1-5	-
TGTGCCAGCAGTTCAGGGACTAGCGGGAGGAATGAGCAGTTCTTC	CASSSGTSGRNEQFF	TRBD2	TRBV28	TRBJ2-1	-
TGTGCCAGCAGTTACCGTCAGGGTGGCGCTGAAGCTTTCTTT	CASSYRQGGAEAFF	-	TRBV6-5	TRBJ1-1	-
TGTGCCAGCAGCTCGGATCTGATTCAGTACTTC	CASSSDLIQYF	-	TRBV7-6	TRBJ2-4	-
TGTGCCAGCAGCGCAGGGACCTCCGAAAGGAATGAGCAGTTCTTC	CASSAGTSERNEQFF	-	TRBV7-9	TRBJ2-1	once
TGCGCCAGCAGCGCGACAGGACAGGGAGACTCCTACGAGCAGTACTTC	CASSATGQGDSYEQYF	TRBD1	TRBV4-3	TRBJ2-7	-
TGTGCCACCCGGAGCGGGACAGCTAACTATGGCTACACCTTC	CATRSGTANYGYTF	TRBD1	TRBV6-6	TRBJ1-2	-
TGTGCCAGCTCGACAGGAGGGTACACTGAAGCTTTCTTT	CASSTGGYTEAFF	-	TRBV6-5	TRBJ1-1	-
TGTGCCAGCAGCCAAGATAACACGGACAGGGATACGCAGTATTTT	CASSQDNTDRDTQYF	TRBD1	TRBV3-1/TRBV3-2	TRBJ2-3	-
TGTGCCAGCAGCTTTTTTTCGACTAGCGATGAGCAGTTCTTC	CASSFFSTSDEQFF	TRBD2	TRBV5-6	TRBJ2-1	-
TGTGCCAGTAGTCCTACAGCACTAATGAACACTGAAGCTTTCTTT	CASSPTALMNTEAFF	-	TRBV19	TRBJ1-1	-
TGTGCCAGCAGCTTAGGGTCTAGGGCGACAGATACGCAGTATTTT	CASSLGSRATDTQYF	-	TRBV7-3	TRBJ2-3	-
TGCGCCAGCAGCCAAGATGGTTGGGGGGACACAGATACGCAGTATTTT	CASSQDGWGDTDTQYF	-	TRBV4-3	TRBJ2-3	-
TGTGCCAGCACCCTTACTGGAAACACCATATATTTT	CASTLTGNTIYF	-	TRBV11-3	TRBJ1-3	once
TGCGCCAGCAGCCAAGATCTTTCTTATGGCTACACCTTC	CASSQDLSYGYTF	-	TRBV4-3	TRBJ1-2	once
TGCGCCAGCAGCCAAGACCCTGGACAGGGGAACTATGGCTACACCTTC	CASSQDPGQGNYGYTF	TRBD1	TRBV4-3	TRBJ1-2	-
TGTGCCAGCAGTAACAGGGGTAGAGGTGGCTACACCTTC	CASSNRGRGGYTF	TRBD1	TRBV28	TRBJ1-2	once
TGTGCCAGCAGCCAAGGCGGGGGGGCAGGGGAGCAGTACTTC	CASSQGGGAGEQYF	TRBD2	TRBV3-1/TRBV3-2	TRBJ2-7	-
TGTGCCAGCAGCACCCGGGACAGCGGCAATCAGCCCCAGCATTTT	CASSTRDSGNQPQHF	TRBD1	TRBV5-6	TRBJ1-5	-
TGTGCCAGCGAGACAGGGGGTTTGAATGAGCAGTTCTTC	CASETGGLNEQFF	TRBD1	TRBV2	TRBJ2-1	-
TGTGCCAGCAGCGAAGGGGGGCTGTCCTACAATGAGCAGTTCTTC	CASSEGGLSYNEQFF	-	TRBV9	TRBJ2-1	-
TGTGCCAGCAGTCCAAGCGGGAGGGGCGCAGATACGCAGTATTTT	CASSPSGRGADTQYF	TRBD2	TRBV27	TRBJ2-3	-
TGTGCCAGCAGTTACCCTGGGGGCTCCAATGAGCAGTTCTTC	CASSYPGGSNEQFF	-	TRBV6-5	TRBJ2-1	-
TGTGCCAGCAGCTTCCCAGGGAGAGAGGAAAAACTGTTTTTT	CASSFPGREEKLFF	-	TRBV7-2	TRBJ1-4	-
TGTGCCAGCAGTTACTCGTATGCGGGTATGGGTGGCTACACCTTC	CASSYSYAGMGGYTF	-	TRBV6-5	TRBJ1-2	-
TGTGCCAGCAGCACTCGCCCGAACACCGGGGAGCTGTTTTTT	CASSTRPNTGELFF	-	TRBV7-2	TRBJ2-2	-
TGCGCCAGCAGCACCCGAACAGGGGGGCCTAGTTCGGAAGCTTTCTTT	CASSTRTGGPSSEAFF	TRBD1	TRBV4-3	TRBJ1-1	-
TGTGCCAGCAGCCCCCAAACAGGGGGCGCGGAAAAACTGTTTTTT	CASSPQTGGAEKLFF	TRBD1	TRBV6-5	TRBJ1-4	-